This TCR beta chain was captured in a study of radiotherapy plus CTLA-4 blockade in lung cancer. Germline values: CDR1 LNHDA, CDR2 SQIVND (reference sequence). The junction had 13 bases not matched to a gene; V was cut back by 4 bases and J by 5 bases. CDR3 length: 16 amino acids. This clone is judged medium-sized (0.01 to 0.1%). Antigen unknown. Study observations and caveats: The study found tumor-derived TCR clones expanded in blood after radiotherapy plus ipilimumab.

Sequencing was performed with immunoSEQ multiplex PCR; in TCRdb, only in-frame clones are kept and a portion is missing. The table records 60,000 to 70,000 clones, around three quarters of them present only once. Participants had chemo-refractory metastatic non-small-cell lung cancer and were treated with focal radiation plus ipilimumab CTLA-4 blockade. Here the sequenced sample was peripheral blood, taken from a patient treated with radiotherapy plus ipilimumab. This sequence joins TRBV19 and TRBJ1-2; 7 positions match TRBD1. The origin of this receptor is a human donor with non-small cell lung cancer who had a complete response to radiotherapy plus ipilimumab. CDR3 region: CASSNPAGGFSYGYTF. CDR3 nucleotide sequence: TGTGCCAGTAGTAATCCGGCAGGGGGGTTTAGTTATGGCTACACCTTC.